These 9 T cell receptor beta chains were sequenced from one sample in a study of shared clonotypes between healthy human individuals. TCRdb keeps only in-frame clones here, not all; method: immunoSEQ multiplex PCR. The sample shows over a million clones, around three quarters of them seen only once. The sequencing sample was made of memory CD4+ T cells from PBMCs. Stated subset: CD45RA-negative fraction. Receptor source: a man aged 18 to 29 in good health. Some clones in this sample may be carry-over from other donors' samples.

The chain recombines TRBV6-6 with TRBJ2-2; possible D gene TRBD1, 5 bases. CDR1 MNHNY and CDR2 SVGAGI come from the germline V gene (reference sequence). The CDR3 is made up of 14 amino acids. V was pared by 7 bases and J by 1 base, with 10 bases between. DNA of the CDR3: TGTGCCAGCATGGGCCAGGGGAACACCGGGGAGCTGTTTTTT. It codes for CASMGQGNTGELFF.

V gene TRBV5-4 combines with J gene TRBJ1-4; the match to TRBD1 covers 9 bases. V shed 4 bases, J shed 3 bases, and the junction held 13 bases outside the gene matches. Germline V gene sequence: CDR1 SGHNT, CDR2 YYREEE (reference sequence). The CDR3 covers 18 residues. CDR3 DNA sequence: TGTGCCAGCAGCCCGCCGGGACAGGGTGTTTGGGCTAATGAAAAACTGTTTTTT. Protein sequence: CASSPPGQGVWANEKLFF.

This rearrangement joins TRBV9 to TRBJ2-3; 10 bases map to TRBD2. This CDR3 region has 15 residues. Germline loops: CDR1 SGDLS, CDR2 YYNGEE. V shed 3 bases and J 2 bases; nucleotides not matched to a gene: 3. CDR3 loop: CASSGTSGTTDTQYF. CDR3 sequence (DNA): TGTGCCAGCAGCGGAACTAGCGGGACCACAGATACGCAGTATTTT.

J is TRBJ2-2 and V is TRBV5-1, with D hard to call. From germline, CDR1 is SGHRS and CDR2 YFSETQ. This CDR3 region has 17 residues. V was pared by 6 bases and J by 1 base, with 19 bases between. The CDR3 sequence is CASTLRSISQNTGELFF. Here the CDR3 DNA reads TGCGCCAGCACCCTTAGATCTATTTCCCAGAACACCGGGGAGCTGTTTTTT.

This chain uses TRBV7-3 with TRBJ2-1; D is ambiguous. The V gene lost 3 bases and the J gene lost 0 bases, with 3 bases spanning the gap. The CDR3 spans 13 residues. Germline V gene data show CDR1 as SGHTA and CDR2 as FQGTGA. The CDR3 sequence is CASSFSSYNEQFF. CDR3 DNA: TGTGCCAGCAGCTTCTCCTCCTACAATGAGCAGTTCTTC.

The chain carries TRBV30 and TRBJ2-5; 7 positions agree with TRBD1. J lost 5 bases, V lost 3 bases, and 12 bases had no gene match. Germline CDR1 reads GTSNPN; CDR2 reads SVGIG (reference sequence). This CDR3 is built from 15 residues. The CDR3 region is CAWRERQGSRETQYF. Written as DNA, the CDR3 is TGTGCCTGGAGAGAAAGACAGGGAAGTAGGGAGACCCAGTACTTC.

The chain links TRBV19 to TRBJ2-7; TRBD2 aligns across 9 bases. The CDR3 covers 15 residues. V lost 6 bases and J lost 6; bases outside the gene matches: 12. Germline CDR1 reads LNHDA; CDR2 reads SQIVND (reference sequence). CDR3 protein: CASRPTGTSRSEQYF. The CDR3 DNA follows: TGTGCCAGTAGGCCTACCGGGACTAGCCGCTCCGAGCAGTACTTC.

The chain links TRBV4-3 to TRBJ2-7, with 11 bases aligning to TRBD1. This CDR3 is built from 15 residues. CDR1 is LGHNA, CDR2 YSLEER, per germline. Trimming at V came to 1 base and at J to 3 bases, leaving 2 bases not matched to a gene. CDR3 sequence: CASSQGTGGDYEQYF. In DNA, the CDR3 is TGCGCCAGCAGCCAAGGGACAGGGGGCGACTACGAGCAGTACTTC.

CDR3 region: CASRILGDTDTQYF. The CDR3 DNA reads TGTGCCAGCAGGATACTAGGGGACACAGATACGCAGTATTTT. This sequence joins TRBV6-5 and TRBJ2-3; the D call may be TRBD1 or TRBD2 (5 bases each). The V and J ends lost 6 bases and 2 bases respectively, with 12 bases between them. CDR3 length: 14 amino acids. Germline V gives CDR1 MNHEY, CDR2 SVGAGI.